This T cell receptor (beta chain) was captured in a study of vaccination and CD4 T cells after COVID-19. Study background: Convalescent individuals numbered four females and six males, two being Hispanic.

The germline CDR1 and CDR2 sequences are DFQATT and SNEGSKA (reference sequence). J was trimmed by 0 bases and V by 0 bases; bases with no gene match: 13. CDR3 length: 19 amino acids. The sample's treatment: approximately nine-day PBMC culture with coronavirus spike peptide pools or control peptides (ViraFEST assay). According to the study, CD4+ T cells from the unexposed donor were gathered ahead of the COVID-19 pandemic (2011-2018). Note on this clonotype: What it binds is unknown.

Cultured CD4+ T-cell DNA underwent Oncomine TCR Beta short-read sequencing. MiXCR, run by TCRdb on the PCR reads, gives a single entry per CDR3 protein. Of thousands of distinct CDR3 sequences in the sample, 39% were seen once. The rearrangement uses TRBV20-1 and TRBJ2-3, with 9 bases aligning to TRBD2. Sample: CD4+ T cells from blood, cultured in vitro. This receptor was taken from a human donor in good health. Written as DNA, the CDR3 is TGCAGTGCTAGAGACGCTCGGCTAGCGGGGATCCCAAGCACAGATACGCAGTATTTT. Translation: CSARDARLAGIPSTDTQYF.